This T cell receptor beta chain derives from a study of CXCR3-negative and CXCR3-positive naive CD8 T cells. General study findings and limits: Naive cells with CXCR3 showed TRB CDR3s that were more hydrophobic than those in CXCR3-negative naive cells. Naive cells that were CXCR3-negative or CXCR3-positive used TRBV-TRBJ genes alike, while memory cells diverged. Fresh PBMCs served for most assays, and CXCR3 expression fell partially after cryopreservation. The authors found comparable surface CD5 between naive subsets and inferred TCR strength from TRB CDR3 properties.

CDR3 length equals 16 residues. The germline V gene encodes CDR1 LNHDA and CDR2 SQIVND (reference sequence). About 310,000 cells per CD8+ T cell subset were flow-sorted in triplicate. In regard to this clonotype: Its antigen is currently unknown.

The libraries of TRB cDNA were prepared using 5' RACE with UMI labels. Following a re-call of the 5' RACE reads, TCRdb has one entry per CDR3 protein and lacks DNA. The specimen's table records 100,000 to 150,000 distinct CDR3 sequences. This TCR was recovered from a human donor in good health. Some clones in this sample may be carry-over from other donors' samples. Sequencing was performed on naive CXCR3+ CD8+ T cells from blood. Subset described: CD45RO-CCR7+CD27+CD95- naive CD8+ T cells expressing CXCR3 (TNR3+). V gene TRBV19 combines with J gene TRBJ2-7. CDR3 region: CASSPYLVAATYEQYF.